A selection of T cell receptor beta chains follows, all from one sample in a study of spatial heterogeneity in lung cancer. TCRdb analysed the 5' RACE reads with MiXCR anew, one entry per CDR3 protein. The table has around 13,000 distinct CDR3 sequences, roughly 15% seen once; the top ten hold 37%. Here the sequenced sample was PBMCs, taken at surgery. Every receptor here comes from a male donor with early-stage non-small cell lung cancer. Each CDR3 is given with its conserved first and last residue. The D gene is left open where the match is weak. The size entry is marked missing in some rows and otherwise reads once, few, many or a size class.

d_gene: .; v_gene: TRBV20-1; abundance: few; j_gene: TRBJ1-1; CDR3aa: CSATHPPTNTEAFF; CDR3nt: TGCAGTGCTACGCACCCTCCTACGAACACTGAAGCTTTCTTT
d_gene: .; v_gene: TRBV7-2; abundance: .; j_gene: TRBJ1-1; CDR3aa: CASSIDRTEAFF; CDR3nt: TGTGCCAGCAGCATCGACAGGACTGAAGCTTTCTTT
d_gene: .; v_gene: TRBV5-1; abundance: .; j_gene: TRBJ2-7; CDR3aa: CASSLGPFSSYEQYF; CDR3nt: TGCGCCAGCAGCTTGGGACCCTTTTCATCCTACGAGCAGTACTTC
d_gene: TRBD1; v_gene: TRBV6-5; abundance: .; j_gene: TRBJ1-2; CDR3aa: CASSPQGAQYGYTF; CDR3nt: TGTGCCAGCAGTCCACAGGGGGCGCAATATGGCTACACCTTC
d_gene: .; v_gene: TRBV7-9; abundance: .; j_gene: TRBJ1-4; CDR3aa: CASSPGGGNEKLFF; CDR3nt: TGTGCCAGCAGCCCAGGCGGGGGGAATGAAAAACTGTTTTTT
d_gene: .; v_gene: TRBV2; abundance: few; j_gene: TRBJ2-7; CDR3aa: CASSDPPNLYPYEQYF; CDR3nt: TGTGCCAGCAGTGACCCCCCGAATCTTTACCCCTACGAGCAGTACTTC
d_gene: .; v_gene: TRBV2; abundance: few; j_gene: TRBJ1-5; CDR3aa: CASSEGGRGSNQPQHF; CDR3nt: TGTGCCAGCAGTGAAGGCGGGCGCGGGAGCAATCAGCCCCAGCATTTT
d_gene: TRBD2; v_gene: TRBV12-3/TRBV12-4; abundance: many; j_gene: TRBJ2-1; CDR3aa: CASSQPASGGPSYNEQFF; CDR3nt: TGTGCCAGCAGCCAACCCGCTAGCGGGGGACCCTCCTACAATGAGCAGTTCTTC
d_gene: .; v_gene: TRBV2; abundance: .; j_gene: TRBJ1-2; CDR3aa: CASSEIDYGYTF; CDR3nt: TGTGCCAGCAGTGAGATAGACTATGGCTACACCTTC
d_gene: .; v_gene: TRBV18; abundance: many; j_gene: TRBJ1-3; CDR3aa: CASSRTTGTGNTIYF; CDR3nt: TGTGCCAGCTCTCGAACTACAGGGACTGGAAACACCATATATTTT
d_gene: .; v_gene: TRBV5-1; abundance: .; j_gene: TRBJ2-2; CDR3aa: CASSLAPAREETGELFF; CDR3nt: TGCGCCAGCAGCTTGGCTCCAGCTCGGGAAGAGACCGGGGAGCTGTTTTTT
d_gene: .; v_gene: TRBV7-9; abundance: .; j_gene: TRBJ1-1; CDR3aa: CASSPLGREAFF; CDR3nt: TGTGCCAGCAGCCCTTTGGGAAGAGAAGCTTTCTTT
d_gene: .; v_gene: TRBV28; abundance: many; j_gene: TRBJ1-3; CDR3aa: CASTQWGTSGNTIYF; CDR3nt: TGTGCCAGCACCCAATGGGGGACCTCTGGAAACACCATATATTTT
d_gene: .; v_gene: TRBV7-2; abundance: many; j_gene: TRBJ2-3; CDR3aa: CASRRVADPTDTQYF; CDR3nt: TGTGCCAGCCGACGGGTTGCGGACCCCACAGATACGCAGTATTTT
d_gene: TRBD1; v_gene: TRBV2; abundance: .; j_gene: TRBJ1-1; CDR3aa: CASRDRGRGAEAFF; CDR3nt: TGTGCCAGCAGAGACAGGGGGCGAGGGGCTGAAGCTTTCTTT
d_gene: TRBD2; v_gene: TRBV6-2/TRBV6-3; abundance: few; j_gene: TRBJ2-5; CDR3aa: CASSLGLAGQETQYF; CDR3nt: TGTGCCAGCAGCCTGGGACTAGCGGGGCAAGAGACCCAGTACTTC
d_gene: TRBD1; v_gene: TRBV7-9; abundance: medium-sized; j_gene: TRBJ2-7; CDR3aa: CASSFTGQGDYEQYF; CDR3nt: TGTGCCAGCAGCTTTACGGGACAGGGGGACTACGAGCAGTACTTC
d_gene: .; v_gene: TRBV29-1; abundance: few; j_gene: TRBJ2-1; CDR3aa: CSVEGGAPNYNEQFF; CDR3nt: TGCAGCGTTGAAGGGGGCGCCCCCAACTACAATGAGCAGTTCTTC
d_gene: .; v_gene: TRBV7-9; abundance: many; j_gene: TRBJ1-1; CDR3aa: CASSPRQLGVTEAFF; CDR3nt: TGTGCCAGCAGCCCTAGACAGTTGGGAGTCACTGAAGCTTTCTTT
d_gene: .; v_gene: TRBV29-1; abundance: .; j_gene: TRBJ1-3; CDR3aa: CSVDPGAGNTIYF; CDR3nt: TGCAGCGTTGATCCCGGCGCTGGAAACACCATATATTTT
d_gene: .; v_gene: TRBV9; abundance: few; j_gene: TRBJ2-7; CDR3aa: CASSVGASIAEQYF; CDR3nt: TGTGCCAGCAGCGTAGGGGCTAGCATAGCCGAGCAGTACTTC
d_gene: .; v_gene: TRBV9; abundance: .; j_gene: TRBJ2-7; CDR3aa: CASSVGWDQAYEQYF; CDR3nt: TGTGCCAGCAGCGTAGGTTGGGACCAAGCCTACGAGCAGTACTTC
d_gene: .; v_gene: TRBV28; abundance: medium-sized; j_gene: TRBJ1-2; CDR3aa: CASSLLLNYRGGYGYTF; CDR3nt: TGTGCCAGCAGTTTGCTTCTAAACTATCGCGGGGGCTATGGCTACACCTTC
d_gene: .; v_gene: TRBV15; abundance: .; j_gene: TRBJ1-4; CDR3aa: CATSSRLYRASDEKLFF; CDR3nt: TGTGCCACCAGCAGTAGACTGTACAGGGCATCCGATGAAAAACTGTTTTTT
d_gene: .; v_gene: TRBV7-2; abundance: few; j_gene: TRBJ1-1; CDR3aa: CASSTRALTEAFF; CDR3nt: TGTGCCAGCAGCACCCGGGCCCTCACTGAAGCTTTCTTT
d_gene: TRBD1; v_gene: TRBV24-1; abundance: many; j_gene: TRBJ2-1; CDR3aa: CATSEPRTGVDEQFF; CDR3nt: TGTGCCACCAGTGAACCTCGGACAGGGGTCGATGAGCAGTTCTTC
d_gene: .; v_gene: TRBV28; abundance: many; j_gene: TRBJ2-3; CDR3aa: CAILKVGDTQYF; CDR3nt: TGTGCCATCCTGAAGGTCGGAGATACGCAGTATTTT
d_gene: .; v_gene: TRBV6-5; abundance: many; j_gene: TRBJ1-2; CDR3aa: CASSRPDQLTGYTF; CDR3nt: TGTGCCAGCAGCCGTCCCGACCAATTGACTGGCTACACCTTC
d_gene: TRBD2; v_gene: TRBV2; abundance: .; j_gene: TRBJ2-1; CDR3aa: CASSGPLAGVNEQFF; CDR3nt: TGTGCCAGCAGTGGCCCCCTAGCGGGGGTCAATGAGCAGTTCTTC
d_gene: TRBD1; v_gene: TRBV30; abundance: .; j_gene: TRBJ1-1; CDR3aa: CAWSVPRDRAVEAFF; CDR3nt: TGTGCCTGGAGTGTACCCCGGGACAGGGCGGTCGAAGCTTTCTTT
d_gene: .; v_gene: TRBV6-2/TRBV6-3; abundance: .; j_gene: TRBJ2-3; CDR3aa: CASRDLRAESTDTQYF; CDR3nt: TGTGCCAGCAGAGATCTCAGGGCGGAAAGCACAGATACGCAGTATTTT
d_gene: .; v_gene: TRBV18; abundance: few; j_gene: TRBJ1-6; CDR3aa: CASSRSGEVHNSPLHF; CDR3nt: TGTGCCAGCTCACGCTCGGGCGAGGTCCATAATTCACCCCTCCACTTT
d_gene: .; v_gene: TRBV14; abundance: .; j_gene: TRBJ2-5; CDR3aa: CASSQAIQETQYF; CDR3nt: TGTGCCAGCAGCCAAGCCATCCAAGAGACCCAGTACTTC
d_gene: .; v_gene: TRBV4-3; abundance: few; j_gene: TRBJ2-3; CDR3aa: CASSQEARGASVTDTQYF; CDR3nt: TGCGCCAGCAGCCAAGAAGCCCGTGGGGCTAGCGTCACAGATACGCAGTATTTT
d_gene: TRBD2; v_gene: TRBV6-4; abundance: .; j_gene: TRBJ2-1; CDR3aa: CASSDSGAGDEQFF; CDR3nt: TGTGCCAGCAGTGACTCCGGGGCGGGGGATGAGCAGTTCTTC
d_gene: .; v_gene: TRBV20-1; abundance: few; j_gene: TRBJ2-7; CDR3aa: CSAKSRARSYEQYF; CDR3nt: TGCAGTGCTAAGTCGCGGGCACGATCCTACGAGCAGTACTTC
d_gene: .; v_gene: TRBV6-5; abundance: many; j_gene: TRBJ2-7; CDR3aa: CASSYAEGYEQYF; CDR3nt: TGTGCCAGCAGTTATGCCGAGGGCTACGAGCAGTACTTC
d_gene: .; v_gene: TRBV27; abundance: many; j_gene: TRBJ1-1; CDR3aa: CASSFGGSTEAFF; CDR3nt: TGTGCCAGCAGTTTTGGAGGGAGCACTGAAGCTTTCTTT
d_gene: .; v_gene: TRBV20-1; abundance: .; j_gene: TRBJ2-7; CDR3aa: CSARPGTYEQYF; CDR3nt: TGCAGTGCTAGGCCAGGAACCTACGAGCAGTACTTC
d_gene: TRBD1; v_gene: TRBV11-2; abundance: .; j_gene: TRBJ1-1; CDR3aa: CASSLGQAGGTEAFF; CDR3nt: TGTGCCAGCAGCTTAGGCCAGGCAGGGGGAACTGAAGCTTTCTTT
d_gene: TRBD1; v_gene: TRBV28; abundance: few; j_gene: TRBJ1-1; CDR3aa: CASSHRDRVTEAFF; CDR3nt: TGTGCCAGCAGTCACCGGGACAGGGTAACTGAAGCTTTCTTT
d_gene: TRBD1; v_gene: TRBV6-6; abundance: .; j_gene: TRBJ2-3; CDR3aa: CASSYSIWTGGSTDTQYF; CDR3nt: TGTGCCAGCAGTTACTCGATTTGGACAGGGGGCAGCACAGATACGCAGTATTTT
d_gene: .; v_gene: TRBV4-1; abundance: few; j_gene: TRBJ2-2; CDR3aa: CASSQELGLGTGELFF; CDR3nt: TGCGCCAGCAGCCAAGAGTTGGGCTTAGGAACCGGGGAGCTGTTTTTT
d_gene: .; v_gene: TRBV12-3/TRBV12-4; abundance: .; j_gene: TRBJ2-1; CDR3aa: CASRVEPSNEQFF; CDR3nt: TGTGCGAGCAGGGTGGAGCCTAGCAATGAGCAGTTCTTC
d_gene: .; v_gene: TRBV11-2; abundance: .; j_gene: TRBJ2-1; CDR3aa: CASSSTGGTSYNEQFF; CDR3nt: TGTGCCAGCAGCTCAACAGGCGGGACCTCCTACAATGAGCAGTTCTTC
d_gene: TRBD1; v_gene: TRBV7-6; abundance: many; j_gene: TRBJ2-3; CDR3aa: CASSPDRGTDTQYF; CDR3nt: TGTGCCAGCAGCCCGGACAGGGGCACAGATACGCAGTATTTT
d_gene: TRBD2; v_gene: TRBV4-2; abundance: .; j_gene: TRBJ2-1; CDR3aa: CASSQDSAGPYNEQFF; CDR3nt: TGTGCCAGCAGCCAAGACTCAGCGGGGCCTTACAATGAGCAGTTCTTC
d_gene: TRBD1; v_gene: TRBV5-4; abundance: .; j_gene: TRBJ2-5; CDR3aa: CASSLDPDREETQYF; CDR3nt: TGTGCCAGCAGCTTGGATCCCGACAGGGAGGAGACCCAGTACTTC
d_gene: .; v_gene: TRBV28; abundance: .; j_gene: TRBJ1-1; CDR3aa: CASRVTNTEAFF; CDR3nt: TGTGCCAGCAGGGTAACGAACACTGAAGCTTTCTTT
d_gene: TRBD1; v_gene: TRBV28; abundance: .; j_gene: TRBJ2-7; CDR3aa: CASSSPWTGSSYEQYF; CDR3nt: TGTGCCAGCAGCTCTCCTTGGACAGGGTCCTCCTACGAGCAGTACTTC
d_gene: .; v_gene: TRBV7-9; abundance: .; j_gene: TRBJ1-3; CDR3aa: CASSLAAAKSGNTIYF; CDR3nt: TGTGCCAGCAGCTTAGCGGCAGCCAAGTCTGGAAACACCATATATTTT
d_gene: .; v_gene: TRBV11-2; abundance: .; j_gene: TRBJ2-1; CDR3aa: CASSLAYRVYNEQFF; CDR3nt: TGTGCCAGCAGCTTAGCGTACAGGGTTTACAATGAGCAGTTCTTC